This T cell receptor beta chain stems from a study of blood T cell repertoires in COVID-19. CDR3 length: 15 residues. Germline V gene sequence: CDR1 MNHEY, CDR2 SMNVEV (reference sequence). The ends were cut back, 10 bases at V and 4 bases at J, with 19 bases in the middle. TCRdb keeps only in-frame clones here, not all; method: immunoSEQ multiplex PCR. The repertoire holds some 250,000 clones, approximately 82% seen once, with roughly 3.1% in the top ten. The rearrangement joins TRBV27 to TRBJ2-2, with D maybe TRBD1 (6 bases). The receptor was derived from a woman aged 18-29 years with acute or convalescent COVID-19. Specimen: peripheral blood. CDR3 amino acids: CATQDRAGITGELFF. The CDR3 DNA is TGTGCCACCCAGGACAGAGCAGGTATCACCGGGGAGCTGTTTTTT.